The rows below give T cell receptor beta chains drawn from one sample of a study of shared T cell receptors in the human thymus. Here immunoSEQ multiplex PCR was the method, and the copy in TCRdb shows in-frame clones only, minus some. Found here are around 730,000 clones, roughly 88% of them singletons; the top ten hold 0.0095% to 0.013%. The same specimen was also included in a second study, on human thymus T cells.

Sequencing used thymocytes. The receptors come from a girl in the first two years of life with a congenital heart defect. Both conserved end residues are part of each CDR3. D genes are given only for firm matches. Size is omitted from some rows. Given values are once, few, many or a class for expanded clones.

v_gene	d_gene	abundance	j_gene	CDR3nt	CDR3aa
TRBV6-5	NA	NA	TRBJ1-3	TGTGCCAGCAGTAAAGGAGGTCTAGGAAACACCATATATTTT	CASSKGGLGNTIYF
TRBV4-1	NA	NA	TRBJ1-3	TGCGCCAGCAGCCAAGATCGCTTCGGCGGTCAAGGAAACACCATATATTTT	CASSQDRFGGQGNTIYF
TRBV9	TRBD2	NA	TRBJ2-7	TGTGCCAGCAGCGCAGAAAAAGCGGGGGGGTCCTACGAGCAGTACTTC	CASSAEKAGGSYEQYF
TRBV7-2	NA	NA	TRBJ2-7	TGTGCCAGCAGCTTAGGAGGGACGGAGGGAGGGCAGTACTTC	CASSLGGTEGGQYF
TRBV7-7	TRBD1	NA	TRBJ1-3	TGTGCTAGCAGCTCAGCCCCCGGACAGGTTAACTTCTCTGGAAACACCATATATTTT	CASSSAPGQVNFSGNTIYF
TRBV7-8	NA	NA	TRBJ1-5	TGTGCCAGCAGCTTATGGGGACTAAGCAATCAGCCCCAGCATTTT	CASSLWGLSNQPQHF
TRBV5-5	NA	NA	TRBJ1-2	TGTGCCAGCAGCTTGGGACGAGGGGGTCGGCGGGGCTACACCTTC	CASSLGRGGRRGYTF
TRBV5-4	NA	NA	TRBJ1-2	TGTGCCAGCAGCTTGGCCAAAGGGGGACGGGACTATGGCTACACCTTC	CASSLAKGGRDYGYTF
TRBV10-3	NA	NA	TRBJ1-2	TGTGCCATCAGTGAGCCGCCTCTGAGGGAGGGGGTTTTTAGCTATGGCTACACCTTC	CAISEPPLREGVFSYGYTF
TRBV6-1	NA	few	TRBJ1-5	TGTGCCAGCAGTGAAGCGGCTCCCGGGGGTCAGCCCCAGCATTTT	CASSEAAPGGQPQHF
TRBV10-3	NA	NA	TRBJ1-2	TGTGCCATCAGTGAGTCTTGGCAGGTCCAAGGCTACACCTTC	CAISESWQVQGYTF
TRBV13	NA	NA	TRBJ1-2	TGTGCCAGCAGCCCCTTAGGGGGGGTTGGCTACACCTTC	CASSPLGGVGYTF
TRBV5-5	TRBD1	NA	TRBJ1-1	TGTGCCAGCAGCTTGGTGGACAGGGGGCGGACTGAAGCTTTCTTT	CASSLVDRGRTEAFF
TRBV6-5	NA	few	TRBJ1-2	TGTGCCAGCAGTTACACAGACGCTGGTGGCTACACCTTC	CASSYTDAGGYTF
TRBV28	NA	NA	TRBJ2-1	TGTGCCAGCAGTTTCTGGACTCGACGGTCCTACAATGAGCAGTTCTTC	CASSFWTRRSYNEQFF
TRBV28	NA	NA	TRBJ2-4	TGTGCCAGCAGTTCCAGAATCCCCCTGCAGGGCAAAAACATTCAGTACTTC	CASSSRIPLQGKNIQYF
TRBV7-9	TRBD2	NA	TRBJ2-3	TGTGCCAGCAGCTTGAGCGGGACTAGCGGGGGGGCCCGAACAGATACGCAGTATTTT	CASSLSGTSGGARTDTQYF
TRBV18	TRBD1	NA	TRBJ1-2	TGTGCCAGCTCACCCCGGGACAGGGAAATTTATGGCTACACCTTC	CASSPRDREIYGYTF
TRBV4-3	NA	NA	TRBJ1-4	TGCGCCAGCAGCCAACAGTATACCGGGGGAGCGGAAACTAATGAAAAACTGTTTTTT	CASSQQYTGGAETNEKLFF
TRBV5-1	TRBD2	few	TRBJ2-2	TGCGCCAGCAGCCCTAAAAGCGGGGGCCAGGCGGACACCGGGGAGCTGTTTTTT	CASSPKSGGQADTGELFF
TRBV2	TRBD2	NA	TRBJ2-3	TGTGCCAGCACCATAGCGGGGGTGTATACGCAGTATTTT	CASTIAGVYTQYF
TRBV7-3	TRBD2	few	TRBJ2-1	TGTGCCAGCAGCTGGTCAGCGGGGCATAACTCCTACAATGAGCAGTTCTTC	CASSWSAGHNSYNEQFF
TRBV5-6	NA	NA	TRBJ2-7	TGTGCCAGCAGCTTGGCACAGGAGTCCTCCTACGAGCAGTACTTC	CASSLAQESSYEQYF
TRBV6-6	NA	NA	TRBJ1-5	TGTGCCAGCAGTCCTCAGGGAAGGGATCAGCCCCAGCATTTT	CASSPQGRDQPQHF
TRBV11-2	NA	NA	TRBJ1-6	TGTGCCAGCAGCTTCAGGGGTGCAGGCGTAAATTCACCCCTCCACTTT	CASSFRGAGVNSPLHF
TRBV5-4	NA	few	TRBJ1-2	TGTGCCAGCAGCCCCCATCCGAGGGGGATGGCGAAAGGCTACACCTTC	CASSPHPRGMAKGYTF
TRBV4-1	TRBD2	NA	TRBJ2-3	TGCGCCAGCAGCCAAGTTAATAGCGGGATCCTCTTTTGGCATACGCAGTATTTT	CASSQVNSGILFWHTQYF
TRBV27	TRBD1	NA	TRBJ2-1	TGTGCCAGCAGTTTACGCACCAGGGGGCATGAGCAGTTCTTC	CASSLRTRGHEQFF
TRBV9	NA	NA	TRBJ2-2	TGTGCCAGCAGCATAGGGGGGGGCGATACCGGGGAGCTGTTTTTT	CASSIGGGDTGELFF
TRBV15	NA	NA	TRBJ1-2	TGTGCCACCAGCAGAGATGTGCGGGGGCTAAGACAAGGCTACACCTTC	CATSRDVRGLRQGYTF
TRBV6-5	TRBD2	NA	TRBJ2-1	TGTGCCAGCTCGCTTAGCGGGGACAATGAGCAGTTCTTC	CASSLSGDNEQFF
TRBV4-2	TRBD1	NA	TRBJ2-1	TGTGCCAGCAGCCAAGGGACTGGACAGGGAATTTGGGATGAGCAGTTCTTC	CASSQGTGQGIWDEQFF
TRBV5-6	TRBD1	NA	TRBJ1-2	TGTGCCAGCAGCCGGGACAGGCGCCACTATGGCTACACCTTC	CASSRDRRHYGYTF
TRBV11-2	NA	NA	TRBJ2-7	TGTGCCAGCAGCCGGGACTACGAGCAGTACTTC	CASSRDYEQYF
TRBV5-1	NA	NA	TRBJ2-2	TGCGCCAGCAGCTCGGTGGCAGGGGATGAGGGAGATCGCGTGAACACCGGGGAGCTGTTTTTT	CASSSVAGDEGDRVNTGELFF
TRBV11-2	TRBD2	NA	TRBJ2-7	TGTGCCAGCACCACCCCGAAAAGCGGGGGGCCTTACGAGCAGTACTTC	CASTTPKSGGPYEQYF
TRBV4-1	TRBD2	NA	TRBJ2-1	TGCGCCAGCAGCCAAGGGGGCGAGCGGGGGGGCTACAATGAGCAGTTCTTC	CASSQGGERGGYNEQFF
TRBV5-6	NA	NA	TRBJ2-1	TGTGCCAGCAGCTTGGTCCCCCCGGGGGGCCTACCTATATACAATGAGCAGTTCTTC	CASSLVPPGGLPIYNEQFF
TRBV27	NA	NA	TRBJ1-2	TGTGCCAGTCGGGGGACGGGCTATGGCTACACCTTC	CASRGTGYGYTF
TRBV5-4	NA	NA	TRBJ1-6	TGTGCCAGCAGCTTTTCCTCGGACAGCAGCTCCTATAATTCCCCCCTCCACTTT	CASSFSSDSSSYNSPLHF
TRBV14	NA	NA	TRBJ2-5	TGTGCCAGCAGGGAGGGGCGCGGGGAGACCCAGTACTTC	CASREGRGETQYF
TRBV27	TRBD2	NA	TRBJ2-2	TGTGCCAGCAGCTCGGGTGGGGGGGACACCGGGGAGCTGTTTTTT	CASSSGGGDTGELFF
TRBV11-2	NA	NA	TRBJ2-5	TGTGCCAGCAGCCAAAAACCTAGACCCCGGCTACAAGAGACCCAGTACTTC	CASSQKPRPRLQETQYF
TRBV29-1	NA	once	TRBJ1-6	TGCAGCGCATGTGAGGTCCTTAATTCACCCCTCCACTTT	CSACEVLNSPLHF
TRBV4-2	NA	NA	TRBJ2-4	TGTGCCAGCAGCCAAGAAAGGGCAGGGGAACCTCTGGCCAAAAACATTCAGTACTTC	CASSQERAGEPLAKNIQYF
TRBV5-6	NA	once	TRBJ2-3	TGTGCCAGCAGCCCAGACAGTAGGTCCCTCACAGATACGCAGTATTTT	CASSPDSRSLTDTQYF
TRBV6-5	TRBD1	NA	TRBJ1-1	TGTGCCAGCAGGCAGGGACAGGGGGCTACTGAAGCTTTCTTT	CASRQGQGATEAFF
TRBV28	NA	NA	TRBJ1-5	TGTGCCAGCCCAGGCAATCAGCCCCAGCATTTT	CASPGNQPQHF
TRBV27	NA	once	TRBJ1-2	TGTGCCAGCAGTTTAAGAAGGGGTCAGCGACATCAGGGCTACACCTTC	CASSLRRGQRHQGYTF
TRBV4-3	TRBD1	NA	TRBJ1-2	TGCGCCAGCAGCCCCCGACAGGGGGCGCGGGATAGAGATGGCTACACCTTC	CASSPRQGARDRDGYTF
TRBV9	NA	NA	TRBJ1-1	TGTGCCAGCAGCGTAATCCCGGGACACTCGTCCATCACTGAAGCTTTCTTT	CASSVIPGHSSITEAFF
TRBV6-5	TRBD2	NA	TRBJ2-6	TGTGCCAGCAGTTCGGGGGGGCTTTCTGGGGCCAACGTCCTGACTTTC	CASSSGGLSGANVLTF
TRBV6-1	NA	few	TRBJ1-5	TGTGCCAGCGTGGACATTACCCGCAATCAGCCCCAGCATTTT	CASVDITRNQPQHF
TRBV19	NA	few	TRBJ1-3	TGTGCCAGTAGTAACCCTATGGGGCCCTCTGGAAACACCATATATTTT	CASSNPMGPSGNTIYF